What follows describes a single TCR beta chain. The antigen is unknown. This record comes from a study of vaccination and CD4 T cells after COVID-19. About the study: The convalescent population consisted of six males and four females, two of whom were of Hispanic ethnicity.

The V gene end was trimmed by 6 bases and the J gene end by 3 bases; junction bases not matched to a gene: 7. The CDR3 is 15 amino acids. Sequencing of cultured CD4+ T cell DNA used the Oncomine TCR Beta short-read assay. TCRdb reprocessed the PCR reads via MiXCR and lists one record per CDR3 protein. This sample has more than 9,000 distinct CDR3 sequences, with about 29% found just once. The treatment is: approximately 10-day PBMC culture with coronavirus spike peptide pools or control peptides (ViraFEST assay). Roughly 2 million PBMCs were grown per well alongside about 10 IU/ml IL-2 and about 9.5 ug/ml peptide pools.

This chain uses TRBV12-3 or TRBV12-4 with TRBJ2-7; 11 positions match TRBD1. The receptor was isolated from a human donor with COVID-19. Sequencing input: cultured CD4+ T cells from blood. CDR3 amino acids: CASRRAGTGGYEQYF. For the CDR3, the DNA is TGTGCCAGCAGGAGGGCCGGGACAGGGGGCTACGAGCAGTACTTC.